The clone carrying this TCR beta chain was counted only a few times. The antigen remains unidentified. Looked up from germline, CDR1 is LGHDT and CDR2 is YNNKEL (reference sequence). The CDR3 is 14 residues long. The V end was cut by 3 bases, the J end by 5 bases, with 13 bases between. The sample is drawn from a study of post-analysis software for immune sequencing data. General observations from the study: Patients used about 5 TRBV segments, including TRBV5-6, TRBV5-1 and TRBV20-1, more often than controls.

Researchers reported that TCR beta cDNA libraries carried unique molecular identifiers. TCRdb reanalysed the PCR reads using MiXCR and keeps one entry per CDR3 protein. There are hundreds of thousands of distinct CDR3 sequences in the sample; about 27% occur only once, and around 0.56% lies in the top ten. The chain carries TRBV3-1 and TRBJ2-5; perhaps TRBD2 as D (5 bases). The sequence derives from a girl between 10 and 17 years old with multiple sclerosis. Sequenced input: blood. The CDR3 region is CASSHTGDRETQYF. The CDR3 DNA reads as TGTGCCAGCAGCCATACCGGGGATCGGGAGACCCAGTACTTC.